This TCR beta chain was obtained from a study of shared clonotypes between healthy human individuals. Looking at the study overall: Each donor's CD4 naive and CD4 memory cells filled three plates apiece, CD8 naive two, and CD8 memory one.

Trimming left V 1 base short and J 8 bases short, with 8 bases between. Looked up from germline, CDR1 is SQVTM and CDR2 is ANQGSEA. There are 11 residues in the CDR3. Clones were sequenced by immunoSEQ multiplex PCR, and TCRdb holds only the in-frame ones, with some missing. The sample lists more than 900,000 clones; about four fifths were seen once. What was sequenced was memory CD4+ T cells from PBMCs. Subset meaning: CD45RA-negative fraction. The gene calls are TRBV29-1 and TRBJ1-2; no definite D call. This receptor was obtained from a man younger than 35 in good health. Some clones in this sample may be carry-over from other donors' samples. In DNA, the CDR3 is TGCAGCGTTGAAGGGAATCTAGGCTACACCTTC. Amino acids: CSVEGNLGYTF.